One and the same sample provided the 5 T cell receptor beta chains below, sequenced in a study of Graves' ophthalmopathy and Graves' hyperthyroidism. Amplifying from RNA transcripts, the study obtained TCR beta CDR3 regions. First-round RT-PCR employed HTBI primers, with a second-round multiplex PCR after it. TCRdb reprocessed the multiplex PCR reads with MiXCR, giving one entry per CDR3 protein. The data hold about 740,000 distinct CDR3 sequences, with around 40% observed a single time. The sample comprised peripheral blood. The receptors originated from an adult man with Graves' ophthalmopathy.

V usage is TRBV29-1 and J usage is TRBJ1-2; D unresolved. Germline V CDR1 and CDR2: SQVTM, ANQGSEA. Trimming removed 5 bases at V and 8 bases at J, with 9 bases between. This CDR3 has 10 residues. CDR3 amino acids: CSVWTSGYTF. CDR3 in DNA: TGCAGCGTTTGGACTAGCGGCTACACCTTC.

About this clonotype: With a much larger clone just one base away, this may be a read error. Lacking the conserved final phenylalanine or tryptophan, this CDR3 likely reflects a read error. The chain couples TRBV15 to TRBJ1-1, with D possibly TRBD1 on 6 matching bases. Germline V gives CDR1 LNHNV, CDR2 YYDKDF (reference sequence). With 1 base removed from V and 6 bases from J, the gap between germline ends came to 12 bases. The CDR3 sequence is 14 residues long. The CDR3 sequence: CATSRGGEGAEAFL. CDR3 DNA sequence: TGTGCCACCAGCAGAGGAGGGGAGGGGGCTGAAGCTTTCCTT.

At least ten counts were recorded for this clonotype. The chain has TRBV7-6 and TRBJ1-1; TRBD1 might be the D (6 bases). Trimming pared 7 bases from V and 1 base from J, leaving 16 bases between. This CDR3 contains 15 residues. Germline CDR1 SGHVS, CDR2 FNYEAQ. The CDR3 loop reads CASTTRGGQNTEAFF. DNA for the CDR3: TGTGCCAGCACCACACGCGGGGGACAGAACACTGAAGCTTTCTTT.

About this clonotype itself: Relative to the germline gene, one junction end is altered; a read error may explain this. V usage is TRBV24-1 and J usage is TRBJ1-5; 10 nucleotides match TRBD1. The length of the CDR3 is 17 residues. From germline, CDR1 is KGHDR and CDR2 SFDVKD. The CDR3 region has the DNA TGTGCCAGCAGTTACTCCCCGGGACAGGGGATAGGTCAGCCCCAGCATTTT. Protein: CASSYSPGQGIGQPQHF.

Turning to this clonotype: A much larger clone lies a single base off, so this may be a read error. V is TRBV10-3 and J is TRBJ2-7, with D maybe TRBD2 (6 bases). V lost 10 bases and J lost 5, with 18 bases in between. This CDR3 spans 13 amino acids. The germline gives CDR1 ENHRY, CDR2 SYGVKD. Here the CDR3 reads CASKVGGDDEQYF. The CDR3 DNA is TGTGCCAGCAAGGTAGGAGGGGACGACGAGCAGTACTTC.